This T cell receptor (beta chain) comes out of a study of blood T cell repertoires in COVID-19. Study-wide context: Sample material is recorded as cDNA or gDNA derived from T cells, B-cell-depleted T cells, or PBMCs.

TCRdb's copy holds only in-frame clones and misses some; the assay was immunoSEQ multiplex PCR. This sample has approximately 240,000 clones; around 83% occur once, and the top ten carry approximately 1.5%. The CDR3 runs to 16 residues. The trim removed 5 bases at V and 7 bases at J, leaving 14 bases unmatched. Germline V gene sequence: CDR1 SGHTA, CDR2 FQGNSA. The TCR comes from a woman aged 40 to 55 who had recovered from COVID-19. Specimen: peripheral blood. The chain couples TRBV7-2 to TRBJ1-2; 9 nucleotides line up with TRBD1. The CDR3 loop reads CASSGDLPGTGFGYTF. CDR3 bases: TGTGCCAGCAGCGGGGATCTTCCCGGGACAGGGTTTGGCTACACCTTC.